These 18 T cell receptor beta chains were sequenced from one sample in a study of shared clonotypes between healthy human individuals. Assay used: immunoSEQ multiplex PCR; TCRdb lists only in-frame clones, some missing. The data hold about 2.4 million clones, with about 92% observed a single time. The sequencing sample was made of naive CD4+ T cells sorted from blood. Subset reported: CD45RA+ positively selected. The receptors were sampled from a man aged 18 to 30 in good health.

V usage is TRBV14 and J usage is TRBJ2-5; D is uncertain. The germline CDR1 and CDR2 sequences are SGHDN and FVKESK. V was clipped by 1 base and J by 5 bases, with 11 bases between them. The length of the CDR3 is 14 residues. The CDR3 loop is CASSQAVGWETQYF. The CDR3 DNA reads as TGTGCCAGCAGCCAAGCCGTCGGGTGGGAGACCCAGTACTTC.

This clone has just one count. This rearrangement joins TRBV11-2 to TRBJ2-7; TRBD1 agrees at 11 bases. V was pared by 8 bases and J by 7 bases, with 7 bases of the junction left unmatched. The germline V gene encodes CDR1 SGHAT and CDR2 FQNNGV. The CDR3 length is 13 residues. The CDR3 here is CASGRTGGNEQYF. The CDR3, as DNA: TGTGCCAGCGGCCGGACAGGGGGCAATGAGCAGTACTTC.

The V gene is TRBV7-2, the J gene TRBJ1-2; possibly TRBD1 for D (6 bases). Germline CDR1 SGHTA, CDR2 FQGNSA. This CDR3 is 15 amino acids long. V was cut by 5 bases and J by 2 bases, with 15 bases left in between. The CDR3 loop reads CASSVQGVSNYGYTF. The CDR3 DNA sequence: TGTGCCAGCAGCGTACAGGGTGTATCCAACTATGGCTACACCTTC.

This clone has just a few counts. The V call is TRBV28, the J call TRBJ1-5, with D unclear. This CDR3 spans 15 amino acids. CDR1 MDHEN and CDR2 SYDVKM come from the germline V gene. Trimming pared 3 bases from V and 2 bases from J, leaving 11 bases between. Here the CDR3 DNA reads TGTGCCAGCAGTTTGAGTGCTAGGGGCAATCAGCCCCAGCATTTT. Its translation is CASSLSARGNQPQHF.

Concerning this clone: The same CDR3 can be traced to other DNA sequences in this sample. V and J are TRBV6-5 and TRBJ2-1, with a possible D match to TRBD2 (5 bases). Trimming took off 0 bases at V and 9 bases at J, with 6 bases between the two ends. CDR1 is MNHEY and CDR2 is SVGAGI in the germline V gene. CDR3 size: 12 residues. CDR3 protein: CASSYSGGEQFF. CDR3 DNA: TGTGCCAGCAGTTACTCCGGAGGTGAGCAGTTCTTC.

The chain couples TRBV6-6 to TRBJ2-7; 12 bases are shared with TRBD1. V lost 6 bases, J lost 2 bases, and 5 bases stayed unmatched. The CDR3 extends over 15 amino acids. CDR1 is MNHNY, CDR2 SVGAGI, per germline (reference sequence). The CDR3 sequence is CASSRGTGGPYEQYF. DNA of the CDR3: TGTGCCAGCAGCCGGGGGACAGGGGGCCCCTACGAGCAGTACTTC.

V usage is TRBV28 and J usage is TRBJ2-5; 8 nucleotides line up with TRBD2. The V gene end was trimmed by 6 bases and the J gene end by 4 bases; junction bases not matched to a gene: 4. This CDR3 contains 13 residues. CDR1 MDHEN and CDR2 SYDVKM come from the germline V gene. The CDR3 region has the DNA TGTGCCAGCAGCTCAAGCGGGAGAGAGACCCAGTACTTC. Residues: CASSSSGRETQYF.

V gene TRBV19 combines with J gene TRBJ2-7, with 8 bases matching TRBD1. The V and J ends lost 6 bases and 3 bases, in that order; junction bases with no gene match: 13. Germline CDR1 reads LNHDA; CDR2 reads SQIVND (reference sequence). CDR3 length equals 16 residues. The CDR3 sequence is CASRTDTGTGRYEQYF. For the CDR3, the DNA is TGTGCCAGTAGGACTGATACCGGGACAGGCCGCTACGAGCAGTACTTC. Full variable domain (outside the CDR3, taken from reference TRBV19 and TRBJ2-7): DGGITQSPKYLFRKEGQNVTLSCEQNLNHDAMYWYRQDPGQGLRLIYYSQIVNDFQKGDIAEGYSVSREKKESFPLTVTSAQKNPTAFYLCASRTDTGTGRYEQYFGPGTRLTVT.

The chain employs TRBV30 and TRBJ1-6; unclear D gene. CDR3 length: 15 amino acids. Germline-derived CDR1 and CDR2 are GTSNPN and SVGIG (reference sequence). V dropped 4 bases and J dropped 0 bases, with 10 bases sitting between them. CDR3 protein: CAWKHLSSYNSPLHF. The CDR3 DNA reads TGTGCCTGGAAACATTTGAGCTCCTATAATTCACCCCTCCACTTT.

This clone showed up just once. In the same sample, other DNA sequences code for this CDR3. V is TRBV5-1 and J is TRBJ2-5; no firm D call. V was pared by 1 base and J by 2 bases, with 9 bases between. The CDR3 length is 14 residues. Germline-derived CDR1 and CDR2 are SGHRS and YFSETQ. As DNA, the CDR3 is TGCGCCAGCAGCTTGCCTGGGTCTCAAGAGACCCAGTACTTC. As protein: CASSLPGSQETQYF.

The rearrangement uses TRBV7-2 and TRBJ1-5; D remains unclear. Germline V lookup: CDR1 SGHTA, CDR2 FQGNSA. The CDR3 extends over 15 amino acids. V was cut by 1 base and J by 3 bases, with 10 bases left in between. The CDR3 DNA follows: TGTGCCAGCAGCTTAGGGGGTGGGTACAATCAGCCCCAGCATTTT. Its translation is CASSLGGGYNQPQHF.

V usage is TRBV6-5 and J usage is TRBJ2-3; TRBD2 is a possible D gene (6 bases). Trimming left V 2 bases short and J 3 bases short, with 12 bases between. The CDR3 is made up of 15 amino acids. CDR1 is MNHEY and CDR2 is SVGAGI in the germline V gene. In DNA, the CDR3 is TGTGCCAGCAGTTACATGGCTAGCGCTACAGATACGCAGTATTTT. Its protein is CASSYMASATDTQYF.

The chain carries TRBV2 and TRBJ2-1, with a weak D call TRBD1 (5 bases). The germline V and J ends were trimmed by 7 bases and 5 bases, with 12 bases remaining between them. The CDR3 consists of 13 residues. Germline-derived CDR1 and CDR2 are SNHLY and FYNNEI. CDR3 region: CASIEDRDNEQFF. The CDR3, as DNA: TGTGCCAGCATCGAAGACAGAGACAATGAGCAGTTCTTC.

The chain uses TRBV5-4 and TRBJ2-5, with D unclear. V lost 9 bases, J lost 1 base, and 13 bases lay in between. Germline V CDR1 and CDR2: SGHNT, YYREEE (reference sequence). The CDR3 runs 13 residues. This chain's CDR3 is CATFNFPQETQYF. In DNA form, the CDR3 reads TGTGCCACCTTTAATTTTCCCCAAGAGACCCAGTACTTC.

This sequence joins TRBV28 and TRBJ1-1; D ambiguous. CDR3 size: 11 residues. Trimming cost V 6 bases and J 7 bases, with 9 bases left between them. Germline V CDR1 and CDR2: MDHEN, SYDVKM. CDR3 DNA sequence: TGTGCCAGCAGCCTACCTCATGAAGCTTTCTTT. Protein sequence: CASSLPHEAFF.

DNA of the CDR3: TGTGCCAGCTCACCACTTTTCTCCGGCACTGAAGCTTTCTTT. Translation gives CASSPLFSGTEAFF. The rearrangement links TRBV18 to TRBJ1-1; D unresolved. Trimming cost V 1 base and J 4 bases, with 10 bases left between them. The CDR3 runs to 14 residues. Germline-derived CDR1 and CDR2 are KGHSH and LQKENI.

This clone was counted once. The CDR3 DNA follows: TGTGCCAGCTCACCACCCGGACAGCGTGTAAACAATGAGCAGTTCTTC. Its translation is CASSPPGQRVNNEQFF. The chain employs TRBV18 and TRBJ2-1, with a tentative D call TRBD1 (6 bases). Germline V gene sequence: CDR1 KGHSH, CDR2 LQKENI. This CDR3 has 16 residues. V was shortened by 0 bases and J by 5 bases, with 14 bases between the two germline ends.

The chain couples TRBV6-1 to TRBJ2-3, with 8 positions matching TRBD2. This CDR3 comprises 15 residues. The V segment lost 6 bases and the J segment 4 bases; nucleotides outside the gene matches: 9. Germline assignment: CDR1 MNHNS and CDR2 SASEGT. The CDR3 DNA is TGTGCCAGCAGCCCAATGGGGACTAGTGCAGATACGCAGTATTTT. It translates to CASSPMGTSADTQYF.